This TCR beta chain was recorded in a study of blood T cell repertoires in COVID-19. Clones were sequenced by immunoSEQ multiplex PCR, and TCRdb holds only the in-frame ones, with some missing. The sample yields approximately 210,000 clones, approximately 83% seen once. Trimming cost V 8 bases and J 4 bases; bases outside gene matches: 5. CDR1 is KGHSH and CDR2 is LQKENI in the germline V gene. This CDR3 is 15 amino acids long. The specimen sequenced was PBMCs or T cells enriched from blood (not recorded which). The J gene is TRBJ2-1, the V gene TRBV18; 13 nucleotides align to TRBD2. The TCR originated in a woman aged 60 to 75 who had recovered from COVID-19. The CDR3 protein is CASQPTSGGYNEQFF. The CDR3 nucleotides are TGTGCCAGCCAACCGACTAGCGGGGGGTACAATGAGCAGTTCTTC. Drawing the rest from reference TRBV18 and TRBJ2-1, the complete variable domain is NAGVMQNPRHLVRRRGQEARLRCSPMKGHSHVYWYRQLPEEGLKFMVYLQKENIIDESGMPKERFSAEFPKEGPSILRIQQVVRGDSAAYFCASQPTSGGYNEQFFGPGTRLTVL.